The 26 T cell receptor beta chains given below trace back to one sample, sequenced in a study of blood T cells in healthy people across ages. A second PCR, run for roughly 7 to 11 cycles, used a sample-barcoded 5' primer plus a J-beta primer mix. TCRdb recomputed calls from the 5' RACE reads with MiXCR, one row per CDR3 protein. This table has about 1.4 million distinct CDR3 sequences, approximately 59% appearing once. The material sequenced was blood. Receptor source: a man between 18 and 35 years old in good health.

The rearrangement joins TRBV28 to TRBJ1-2, with D possibly being TRBD1 (6 bases). V was trimmed by 1 base and J by 7 bases, leaving 19 bases between them. CDR3 length: 16 amino acids. Per the germline V gene, CDR1 is MDHEN and CDR2 is SYDVKM. This CDR3 is CASSLFRGWGQRGYTF. The CDR3 coding sequence is TGTGCCAGCAGTTTATTTAGGGGATGGGGACAACGTGGCTACACCTTC.

The rearrangement uses TRBV29-1 and TRBJ1-2, with D hard to call. V dropped 6 bases and J dropped 4 bases, with 15 bases sitting between them. Germline CDR1 SQVTM, CDR2 ANQGSEA. CDR3 length: 13 amino acids. CDR3 DNA sequence: TGCAGCGTCCAAGGAGCAGGCCTCTATGGCTACACCTTC. The encoded protein is CSVQGAGLYGYTF.

The CDR3, as DNA: TGTGCCAGCAGCTTAGTTCCTAGAGAGACCCAGTACTTC. Its protein is CASSLVPRETQYF. The chain employs TRBV7-2 and TRBJ2-7; D remains unclear. The closer fit of TRBJ2-5 to the DNA end suggests the J call may be wrong. This CDR3 region has 13 residues. From germline, CDR1 is SGHTA and CDR2 FQGNSA.

The gene calls are TRBV5-1 and TRBJ2-1; 13 positions match TRBD2. V was clipped by 5 bases and J by 9 bases; unmatched bases: 8. From germline, CDR1 is SGHRS and CDR2 YFSETQ. The CDR3 extends over 15 amino acids. The CDR3 nucleotides read TGCGCCAGCAGTCCCGGGACTAGCGGGACTTCTGAGCAGTTCTTC. Amino acids: CASSPGTSGTSEQFF.

Of note for this clonotype: One junction end disagrees with the germline gene, perhaps due to a read error. The chain links TRBV6-1 to TRBJ1-2; no clear D gene. CDR1 is MNHNS, CDR2 SASEGT, per germline. The CDR3 loop spans 15 amino acids. The CDR3 protein is CASSGHPRRTGGYTF. The DNA of the CDR3 is TGTGCCAGCAGTGGCCACCCAAGACGGACGGGAGGCTATACCTTC.

The chain joins TRBV6-5 to TRBJ2-3; 8 nucleotides agree with TRBD1. With 6 bases clipped from V and 0 bases from J, the junction kept 5 bases outside the gene matches. Germline V gives CDR1 MNHEY, CDR2 SVGAGI. The CDR3 runs 15 residues. The CDR3 sequence is CASRGTGSSTDTQYF. DNA of the CDR3: TGTGCCAGCAGGGGGACAGGCTCAAGCACAGATACGCAGTATTTT.

This clonotype was observed a single time. This sequence joins TRBV7-9 and TRBJ2-2, with D uncertain. The ends were cut back, 1 base at V and 0 bases at J, with 6 bases in the middle. The CDR3 loop spans 15 amino acids. CDR1 is SEHNR, CDR2 FQNEAQ, per germline (reference sequence). The CDR3, as DNA: TGTGCCAGCAGCTTAGATCAAGCGAACACCGGGGAGCTGTTTTTT. Its translation is CASSLDQANTGELFF.

This clonotype showed up just once. V usage is TRBV20-1 and J usage is TRBJ1-6; D possibly corresponds to TRBD1 (6 bases). This CDR3 has 12 residues. The germline V gene has CDR1 DFQATT and CDR2 SNEGSKA (reference sequence). Trimming cost V 6 bases and J 10 bases, with 13 bases left between them. CDR3 sequence: CSAAGGKSPLHF. The CDR3 nucleotides read TGCAGTGCAGCGGGGGGCAAGTCACCCCTCCACTTT.

The chain uses TRBV7-2 and TRBJ1-1, with D possibly matching TRBD1 (6 bases). The CDR3 totals 13 residues. CDR1 SGHTA and CDR2 FQGNSA come from the germline V gene. The V gene lost 6 bases and the J gene lost 10 bases, with 18 bases spanning the gap. CDR3 amino acids: CASRLGWGAGAFF. The CDR3 coding sequence is TGTGCCAGCAGGCTGGGGTGGGGGGCCGGAGCTTTCTTT. Full variable domain (remainder filled in from reference TRBV7-2 and TRBJ1-1): GAGVSQSPSNKVTEKGKDVELRCDPISGHTALYWYRQSLGQGLEFLIYFQGNSAPDKSGLPSDRFSAERTGGSVSTLTIQRTQQEDSAVYLCASRLGWGAGAFFGQGTRLTVV.

The V gene is TRBV10-2, the J gene TRBJ2-4, with 9 positions matching TRBD1. Germline-derived CDR1 and CDR2 are WSHSY and SAAADI. The V and J ends lost 3 bases and 2 bases, in that order; junction bases with no gene match: 5. The CDR3 spans 16 residues. CDR3 amino acids: CASSEHRGRTKNIQYF. CDR3 in DNA: TGCGCCAGCAGTGAACACAGGGGGCGAACCAAAAACATTCAGTACTTC.

The chain is built from TRBV28 and TRBJ2-1; a weak D match, TRBD1 (6 bases). The length of the CDR3 is 15 residues. V lost 6 bases and J 7 bases, leaving 19 bases between the germline ends. Germline CDR1 MDHEN, CDR2 SYDVKM. The CDR3 coding sequence is TGTGCCAGCAGCTCTCCGGTACAGGGTGGGAATGAGCAGTTCTTC. As protein: CASSSPVQGGNEQFF.

Concerning this clonotype itself: A junction boundary mismatches the germline segment, possibly from a read error. The chain is built from TRBV7-9 and TRBJ2-5, with D unclear. The CDR3 loop spans 11 amino acids. Germline lookup yields CDR1 SEHNR and CDR2 FQNEAQ (reference sequence). Here the CDR3 reads CASSSEQTQYF. The CDR3 DNA follows: TGTGCCAGCAGCTCCGAGCAGACCCAGTACTTT.

The chain recombines TRBV6-6 with TRBJ2-3, with TRBD2 as a possible D gene (6 bases). V was pared by 8 bases and J by 2 bases, with 14 bases between. This CDR3 has 14 amino acids. CDR1 and CDR2 from the germline V gene are MNHNY and SVGAGI (reference sequence). In DNA form, the CDR3 reads TGTGCCAGCCTGGGAAGGACTAACACAGATACGCAGTATTTT. Translated, it gives CASLGRTNTDTQYF.

The chain couples TRBV6-5 to TRBJ1-2, with 7 bases identical to TRBD1. The CDR3 contains 16 residues. Germline trimming cut 5 bases from V and 4 bases from J; bases unmatched to any gene: 13. Looked up from germline, CDR1 is MNHEY and CDR2 is SVGAGI. The CDR3 protein is CASSRGRQGGGYGYTF. The CDR3 DNA reads as TGTGCCAGCAGTCGTGGACGACAGGGAGGCGGCTATGGCTACACCTTC.

This clonotype occurred many times. The chain recombines TRBV6-5 with TRBJ2-7, with D possibly matching TRBD2 (5 bases). Per the germline V gene, CDR1 is MNHEY and CDR2 is SVGAGI. V lost 2 bases to trimming and J lost 3 bases, with 11 bases between them. This CDR3 has 14 residues. CDR3 protein: CASSYGSSYYEQYF. The CDR3 region has the DNA TGTGCCAGCAGTTACGGTTCTAGCTACTACGAGCAGTACTTC.

This rearrangement joins TRBV7-2 to TRBJ2-1; D remains unclear. The length of the CDR3 is 14 residues. Germline lookup yields CDR1 SGHTA and CDR2 FQGNSA. V was clipped by 1 base and J by 9 bases, with 13 bases between them. The CDR3 coding sequence is TGTGCCAGCAGCTTAGGGGGAACTATGGGTGAGCAGTTCTTC. It is translated as CASSLGGTMGEQFF.

The chain combines TRBV27 with TRBJ2-1, with 9 bases aligning to TRBD1. The V and J ends lost 7 bases and 6 bases, in that order; junction bases with no gene match: 10. The CDR3 covers 15 residues. Per the germline V gene, CDR1 is MNHEY and CDR2 is SMNVEV (reference sequence). The CDR3 reads CASKVQGAPINEQFF. CDR3 coding DNA: TGTGCCAGCAAGGTACAGGGGGCGCCGATCAATGAGCAGTTCTTC.

This clonotype showed up just a few times. The CDR3: CASSYSTGTPEQETQYF. CDR3 nucleotide sequence: TGTGCCAGCAGTTACTCGACAGGGACTCCAGAACAAGAGACCCAGTACTTC. This rearrangement joins TRBV6-2 or TRBV6-3 to TRBJ2-5; TRBD1 is a possible D gene (7 bases). This CDR3 spans 17 amino acids. Per germline, CDR1 MNHEY and CDR2 SVGEGT. V lost 0 bases, J lost 2 bases, and 16 bases lay in between.

The rearrangement joins TRBV4-1 to TRBJ2-7, with D perhaps TRBD1 or TRBD2 (5 bases each). With 4 bases removed from V and 2 bases from J, the gap between germline ends came to 12 bases. The CDR3 has 14 amino acids. Germline CDR1 MGHRA, CDR2 YSYEKL. The DNA of the CDR3 is TGCGCCAGCAGCCCACGGGACGTTGCCTACGAGCAGTACTTC. It is translated as CASSPRDVAYEQYF.

The chain couples TRBV6-5 to TRBJ2-3, with D possibly being TRBD1 (6 bases). Trimming cost V 6 bases and J 4 bases, with 14 bases left between them. CDR1 is MNHEY, CDR2 SVGAGI, per germline. The CDR3 is 14 residues long. DNA of the CDR3: TGTGCCAGCAGGAAACAGGGCAAGGCAGATACGCAGTATTTT. It specifies CASRKQGKADTQYF.

The chain has TRBV29-1 and TRBJ1-2; D gene ambiguous. The germline V and J ends were trimmed by 2 bases and 5 bases, with 21 bases remaining between them. This CDR3 is built from 16 residues. CDR1 SQVTM and CDR2 ANQGSEA come from the germline V gene. The DNA for the CDR3 is TGCAGCGTTGAATCTTGGGTGAAAGTAGCAGAGTATGGCTACACCTTC. The encoded protein is CSVESWVKVAEYGYTF. The full variable domain, completed using reference TRBV29-1 and TRBJ1-2, is SAVISQKPSRDICQRGTSLTIQCQVDSQVTMMFWYRQQPGQSLTLIATANQGSEATYESGFVIDKFPISRPNLTFSTLTVSNMSPEDSSIYLCSVESWVKVAEYGYTFGSGTRLTVV.

The chain employs TRBV6-6 and TRBJ2-3, with 8 bases identical to TRBD2. J was trimmed by 3 bases and V by 5 bases; bases with no gene match: 1. The CDR3 contains 13 residues. CDR1 MNHNY and CDR2 SVGAGI come from the germline V gene (reference sequence). The CDR3 sequence is CASSRLATDTQYF. The CDR3 DNA reads as TGTGCCAGCAGTAGACTAGCGACAGATACGCAGTATTTT.

The chain couples TRBV29-1 to TRBJ2-3; 7 bases line up with TRBD2. The CDR3 sequence is 16 residues long. Germline lookup yields CDR1 SQVTM and CDR2 ANQGSEA. Germline trimming cut 3 bases from V and 2 bases from J; bases unmatched to any gene: 11. The CDR3 is CSVEGIMGGDTDTQYF. CDR3 sequence (DNA): TGCAGCGTTGAGGGGATAATGGGGGGGGACACAGATACGCAGTATTTT.

This chain uses TRBV29-1 with TRBJ2-6; the D gene is possibly TRBD1 (5 bases). Deletions cut 4 bases from V and 1 base from J, with 5 bases between. Germline CDR1 reads SQVTM; CDR2 reads ANQGSEA. The CDR3 has 13 amino acids. CDR3 region: CSVGQSGANVLTF. CDR3 sequence (DNA): TGCAGCGTTGGACAGTCTGGGGCCAACGTCCTGACTTTC.

This chain links TRBV14 with TRBJ2-1, with TRBD1 as a possible D gene (5 bases). The germline V gene has CDR1 SGHDN and CDR2 FVKESK. The V end was cut by 1 base, the J end by 9 bases, with 10 bases between. CDR3 length: 13 amino acids. The CDR3 loop reads CASSQAGFSEQFF. The CDR3 coding sequence is TGTGCCAGCAGCCAAGCAGGGTTTAGTGAGCAGTTCTTC.

This sequence joins TRBV4-2 and TRBJ2-5; D might be TRBD1 or TRBD2, each matching 5 bases. The CDR3 is made up of 16 amino acids. Germline V gene data show CDR1 as LGHNA and CDR2 as YNFKEQ. The ends were cut back, 1 base at V and 0 bases at J, with 12 bases in the middle. CDR3 residues: CASSQGGMGDQETQYF. Written as DNA, the CDR3 is TGTGCCAGCAGCCAAGGGGGGATGGGAGACCAAGAGACCCAGTACTTC.